Given below is one TCR beta chain in context. Distinct nucleotide sequences in the sample also encode this CDR3. The sample originates from a study of OX40 agonist ivuxolimab in advanced cancers. Method: immunoSEQ multiplex PCR; TCRdb's copy keeps in-frame clones and lacks some. The sample carries some 80,000 clones, roughly 93% recorded once. Per the germline V gene, CDR1 is LNHDA and CDR2 is SQIVND (reference sequence). This CDR3 is 13 amino acids long. V dropped 2 bases and J dropped 4 bases, with 5 bases sitting between them. This chain links TRBV19 with TRBJ2-2; D perhaps matches TRBD2 (5 bases). The TCR was taken from an adult with an advanced solid tumor such as melanoma, head and neck, liver or kidney cancer. The sample was CD4+ or CD8+ T cells sorted from blood, taken in a trial of the OX40 agonist ivuxolimab. Written as DNA, the CDR3 is TGTGCCAGTAGTATACGGGGCACCGGGGAGCTGTTTTTT. This gives the protein CASSIRGTGELFF.